This T cell receptor beta chain was recorded in a study of breast tumors, draining lymph nodes, adjacent tissues. Germline CDR1 reads LNHDA; CDR2 reads SQIVND (reference sequence). The CDR3 contains 17 residues. Trimming at V came to 2 bases and at J to 3 bases, leaving 3 bases not matched to a gene. Whole-study results and caveats: Tumors had less TCR diversity than lymph nodes, more than nontumor tissue. The lymph node origin of tumor T cells was framed as consistent with a hypothesis, not demonstrated. Tumor and nontumor repertoires were significantly more similar in luminal-like than in basal-like breast cancer. Findings are consistent with lymph node origin and intratumoral expansion of most tumor T cells.

Comment on this clonotype: Its antigen is unknown. With a much larger clone just one base away, this may be a read error.

From the multiplex PCR reads, TCRdb called clonotypes with MiXCR, one entry per CDR3 protein. The repertoire holds about 130,000 distinct CDR3 sequences, with approximately 20% as singletons. Axillary draining lymph nodes of breast cancer patients supplied the node samples. V and J are TRBV19 and TRBJ2-2, with 13 bases identical to TRBD2. This TCR came from a female donor with breast cancer. Some clones in this sample may be carry-over from other donors' samples. Sequencing used axillary lymph node tissue. CDR3 in DNA: TGTGCCAGTAGTATAACTAGCGGGAGGGCTGACACCGGGGAGCTGTTTTTT. This sequence encodes CASSITSGRADTGELFF.